Listed here are 20 T cell receptor beta chains from one sample, sequenced in a study of blood T cells in healthy people across ages. Through a sample-barcoded 5' primer and a J-beta primer mix, a second PCR was run for roughly 6 to 12 cycles. Each CDR3 protein gets one entry after TCRdb re-called the 5' RACE reads with MiXCR. The sample records around 1.5 million distinct CDR3 sequences, 40% to 50% being singletons. Sequenced material: blood. The receptors stem from a woman between 18 and 29 years old in good health.

A single count supports this clonotype. The V call is TRBV25-1, the J call TRBJ1-5, with D possibly matching TRBD1 (5 bases). Per germline, CDR1 MGHDK and CDR2 SYGVNS. Trimming took 4 bases from V and 2 from J, leaving 12 bases between them. This CDR3 is 15 amino acids long. CDR3: CASSAGDNGNQPQHF. CDR3 nucleotides: TGTGCCAGCAGTGCGGGGGATAACGGCAATCAGCCCCAGCATTTT.

Remarks on this clonotype: Compared with germline, one end of the junction differs, possibly owing to a read error. The chain links TRBV12-3 or TRBV12-4 to TRBJ1-6; D unclear. The CDR3 sequence is 15 residues long. The CDR3 DNA is TGTGCCAGCAAAAGAGGAGGGTCCTCTAATTCACCCCTCCACTTT. This translates into CASKRGGSSNSPLHF.

The CDR3 DNA reads as TGTGCCAGCTCACCAATACGATCGGGGACGGGAGATGAAAAACTGTTTTTT. The encoded protein is CASSPIRSGTGDEKLFF. The chain joins TRBV18 to TRBJ1-4; D possibly corresponds to TRBD1 (5 bases). Germline V lookup: CDR1 KGHSH, CDR2 LQKENI. The CDR3 extends over 17 amino acids. Trimming shortened V by 2 bases and J by 6 bases, and 19 bases separated the two germline ends.

This chain links TRBV24-1 with TRBJ1-4; perhaps TRBD1 as D (5 bases). The CDR3 length is 13 residues. Trimming pared 5 bases from V and 8 bases from J, leaving 11 bases between. Germline V CDR1 and CDR2: KGHDR, SFDVKD. CDR3 residues: CATSGGYKEKLFF. The CDR3 DNA reads TGTGCCACCAGTGGGGGCTATAAGGAAAAACTGTTTTTT.

The chain employs TRBV20-1 and TRBJ1-6; a possible D gene is TRBD1 (6 bases). This CDR3 region has 14 residues. V lost 2 bases to trimming and J lost 4 bases, with 9 bases between them. Germline V gene data show CDR1 as DFQATT and CDR2 as SNEGSKA (reference sequence). The DNA of the CDR3 is TGCAGTGCTAGACCAACAGGGTATAATTCACCCCTCCACTTT. It codes for CSARPTGYNSPLHF.

This CDR3 reads CASSSRQGVSMQFF. The CDR3 DNA follows: TGTGCCAGCAGCTCACGACAGGGGGTGTCGATGCAGTTCTTC. The chain is built from TRBV7-9 and TRBJ2-1, with 9 bases matching TRBD1. CDR1 is SEHNR, CDR2 FQNEAQ, per germline (reference sequence). The CDR3 length is 14 residues. With 4 bases clipped from V and 12 bases from J, the junction kept 10 bases outside the gene matches.

This clonotype was seen a few times. This chain links TRBV9 with TRBJ2-4, with D possibly TRBD1 on 5 matching bases. This CDR3 has 14 residues. Germline V gene sequence: CDR1 SGDLS, CDR2 YYNGEE. V lost 0 bases to trimming and J lost 6 bases, with 10 bases between them. In nucleotides, the CDR3 is TGTGCCAGCAGCGTAGACGCAGGGCTAAACATTCAGTACTTC. It codes for CASSVDAGLNIQYF.

The sample holds a few counts of this clonotype. The genes are TRBV20-1 and TRBJ2-7; D gene unclear. Trimming stripped 5 bases from V and 0 bases from J, with 11 bases between. In germline, CDR1 is DFQATT, CDR2 SNEGSKA (reference sequence). The CDR3 runs 13 residues. For the CDR3, the DNA is TGCAGTGCTTGGACGCTGAGCTCCTACGAGCAGTACTTC. Amino acid sequence: CSAWTLSSYEQYF.

This clonotype was seen a few times. The chain uses TRBV10-2 and TRBJ1-6; D remains ambiguous. Trimming pared 7 bases from V and 5 bases from J, leaving 12 bases between. This CDR3 region has 14 residues. Germline-derived CDR1 and CDR2 are WSHSY and SAAADI. In nucleotides, the CDR3 is TGCGCCAGCAATAACCACGGGGATAATTCACCCCTCCACTTT. Translated: CASNNHGDNSPLHF.

The table lists this clonotype with a few counts. The chain is built from TRBV7-3 and TRBJ2-2; tentatively, D is TRBD2 (6 bases). CDR3 size: 13 residues. V was cut by 8 bases and J by 2 bases, with 9 bases left in between. Germline CDR1 SGHTA, CDR2 FQGTGA. The DNA for the CDR3 is TGTGCCAGCCAGGAGGGAAACACCGGGGAGCTGTTTTTT. This translates into CASQEGNTGELFF. Full variable domain (missing parts from reference TRBV7-3 and TRBJ2-2): GAGVSQTPSNKVTEKGKYVELRCDPISGHTALYWYRQSLGQGPEFLIYFQGTGAADDSGLPNDRFFAVRPEGSVSTLKIQRTERGDSAVYLCASQEGNTGELFFGEGSRLTVL.

This clonotype was counted only a few times. This rearrangement joins TRBV29-1 to TRBJ2-1; 7 positions agree with TRBD2. V was clipped by 4 bases and J by 9 bases; unmatched bases: 6. CDR1 and CDR2 from the germline V gene are SQVTM and ANQGSEA. The CDR3 runs to 12 residues. This CDR3 reads CSVVMTSCEQFF. The CDR3 DNA reads as TGCAGCGTTGTTATGACTAGCTGTGAGCAGTTCTTC.

Regarding this clonotype: The germline gene is not matched at one end of the junction; a read error may be the cause. The chain combines TRBV5-1 with TRBJ2-1, with 14 bases that match TRBD2. The CDR3 consists of 18 residues. From germline, CDR1 is SGHRS and CDR2 YFSETQ. In DNA form, the CDR3 reads TGCGCCAGCAGCTTGGGACTAGCGGGAGGGAGCTCCTACGATGAGCAGTTCTTC. Its translation: CASSLGLAGGSSYDEQFF. Full variable domain (missing parts from reference TRBV5-1 and TRBJ2-1): KAGVTQTPRYLIKTRGQQVTLSCSPISGHRSVSWYQQTPGQGLQFLFEYFSETQRNKGNFPGRFSGRQFSNSRSEMNVSTLELGDSALYLCASSLGLAGGSSYDEQFFGPGTRLTVL.

This clonotype was seen a few times. The rearrangement uses TRBV20-1 and TRBJ2-7, with 10 bases that match TRBD1. The ends lost 4 bases at V and 3 bases at J; junction bases unmatched: 9. Per germline, CDR1 DFQATT and CDR2 SNEGSKA (reference sequence). The CDR3 runs to 15 residues. The CDR3, as DNA: TGCAGTGCTATTCCCCGGGACAGGGGTGGCTACGAGCAGTACTTC. Amino acid sequence: CSAIPRDRGGYEQYF.

The V and J genes are TRBV6-1 and TRBJ1-5, with 9 bases identical to TRBD1. This CDR3 comprises 15 residues. Germline CDR1 and CDR2: MNHNS and SASEGT. The trim removed 3 bases at V and 7 bases at J, leaving 7 bases unmatched. The CDR3: CASSEQTGGGQPQHF. The CDR3 DNA reads TGTGCCAGCAGTGAGCAAACAGGGGGCGGACAGCCCCAGCATTTT.

There are a few counts of this clonotype. The rearrangement joins TRBV2 to TRBJ2-7; D gene uncertain. The CDR3 is 14 residues long. V dropped 2 bases and J dropped 0 bases, with 8 bases sitting between them. CDR1 is SNHLY and CDR2 is FYNNEI in the germline V gene. Written as DNA, the CDR3 is TGTGCCAGCAGTGAATATACGTCCTCCTACGAGCAGTACTTC. It codes for CASSEYTSSYEQYF. The variable domain in full, with the rest retrieved from reference TRBV2 and TRBJ2-7, is EPEVTQTPSHQVTQMGQEVILRCVPISNHLYFYWYRQILGQKVEFLVSFYNNEISEKSEIFDDQFSVERPDGSNFTLKIRSTKLEDSAMYFCASSEYTSSYEQYFGPGTRLTVT.

The chain combines TRBV20-1 with TRBJ2-2; TRBD2 aligns across 7 bases. CDR3 size: 16 residues. CDR1 is DFQATT and CDR2 is SNEGSKA in the germline V gene (reference sequence). The J segment lost 1 base and the V segment lost 5 bases, leaving 10 bases of the junction unmatched. This CDR3 reads CSAHSSGGRNTGELFF. The DNA of the CDR3 is TGCAGTGCTCACTCGTCCGGCGGGAGGAACACCGGGGAGCTGTTTTTT.

The J gene is TRBJ1-2, the V gene TRBV29-1; TRBD1 is a possible D gene (5 bases). Germline lookup yields CDR1 SQVTM and CDR2 ANQGSEA. Trimming removed 4 bases at V and 5 bases at J, with 17 bases between. The CDR3 consists of 14 residues. CDR3 in amino acids: CSVATGTTGYGYTF. The CDR3 DNA is TGCAGCGTTGCAACGGGGACCACGGGGTATGGCTACACCTTC.

This clonotype occurred a few times. The CDR3 DNA is TGCGCCAGCGCTCCCCCAGGGGTTCGAGAGACCCAGTACTTC. Encoded protein: CASAPPGVRETQYF. The V call is TRBV5-1, the J call TRBJ2-5; the D gene is possibly TRBD1 (6 bases). This CDR3 has 14 residues. Germline assignment: CDR1 SGHRS and CDR2 YFSETQ. Trimming removed 7 bases from V and 4 bases from J, with 17 bases in between.

The CDR3 is CSAPFLAGNEQFF. Here the CDR3 DNA reads TGCAGTGCCCCCTTCCTAGCGGGCAATGAGCAGTTCTTC. The chain employs TRBV20-1 and TRBJ2-1; TRBD2 matches 8 bases. CDR3 size: 13 residues. The junction had 7 bases not matched to a gene; V was cut back by 6 bases and J by 6 bases. The germline V gene has CDR1 DFQATT and CDR2 SNEGSKA (reference sequence).

About this clonotype: The junction shows a germline mismatch at one end, possibly a read error. The chain combines TRBV6-1 with TRBJ2-2, with D tentatively TRBD1 (6 bases). The CDR3 has 15 residues. CDR1 is MNHNS and CDR2 is SASEGT in the germline V gene. In DNA, the CDR3 is TGTGCCAGCAGTGAAGCCCCAGGGGACACCGGGGAGCCGTTTTTT. This gives the protein CASSEAPGDTGEPFF.